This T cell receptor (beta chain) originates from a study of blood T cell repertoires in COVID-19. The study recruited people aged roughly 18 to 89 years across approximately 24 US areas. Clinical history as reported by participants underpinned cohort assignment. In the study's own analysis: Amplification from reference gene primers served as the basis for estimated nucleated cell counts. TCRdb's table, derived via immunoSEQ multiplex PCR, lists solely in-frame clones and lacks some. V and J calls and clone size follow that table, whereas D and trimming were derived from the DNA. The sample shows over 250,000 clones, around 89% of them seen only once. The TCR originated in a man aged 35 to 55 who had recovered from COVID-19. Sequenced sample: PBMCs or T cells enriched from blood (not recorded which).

The CDR3 region is CASIDRQGIGTSNYGYTF. The CDR3 DNA reads TGTGCCAGCATTGACCGACAGGGGATAGGTACTTCTAACTATGGCTACACCTTC. This chain connects TRBV2 to TRBJ1-2; TRBD1 aligns across 8 bases. The CDR3 extends over 18 amino acids. Germline V gives CDR1 SNHLY, CDR2 FYNNEI. The V segment lost 7 bases and the J segment 0 bases; nucleotides outside the gene matches: 16.